This TCR beta chain is from a study of T cell changes during pregnancy in multiple sclerosis. Clones were read by immunoSEQ multiplex PCR, and TCRdb kept only the in-frame ones, dropping some. The sample records approximately 49,000 clones, 80% to 95% being singletons. Trimming shortened V by 3 bases and J by 3 bases, and 9 bases separated the two germline ends. This CDR3 has 13 amino acids. Germline CDR1 and CDR2: SGHRS and YFSETQ. The sequencing used CD4+ T cells from peripheral blood mononuclear cells, collected in the second trimester of pregnancy. The receptor's source is a female donor in good health, enrolled as a control in a pregnancy study. The genes are TRBV5-1 and TRBJ1-2; D is ambiguous. Here the CDR3 DNA reads TGCGCCAGCAGCTCCGACGGAGACTATGGCTACACCTTC. Amino acid sequence: CASSSDGDYGYTF.